Listed below are T cell receptor beta chains from one sample, sequenced in a study of blood T cell repertoires in COVID-19. TCRdb keeps only in-frame clones here, not all; method: immunoSEQ multiplex PCR. In the table there are roughly 150,000 clones, approximately 80% of which are singletons. The sample comprised peripheral blood. All receptors come from a man between 60 and 70 years old with acute or convalescent COVID-19. The CDR3 runs from the conserved cysteine through the conserved F or W. D genes are given only for firm matches. Clone size appears in some rows only: once, few, many, or a class for an expanded clone.

D	V	size	J	DNA	CDR3
TRBD1	TRBV10-3	.	TRBJ1-3	TGTGCCATCAGTGGGACAGGGTACGGAAACACCATATATTTT	CAISGTGYGNTIYF
.	TRBV7-2	few	TRBJ2-7	TGTGCCAGCAGCTTAGGCGGTGCTTACTACGAGCAGTACTTC	CASSLGGAYYEQYF
.	TRBV7-3	.	TRBJ1-1	TGTGCCAGCAGCTTAGAGGGGGTAATCGACACTGAAGCTTTCTTT	CASSLEGVIDTEAFF
.	TRBV4-2	.	TRBJ1-1	TGTGCCAGCGGCGTTGACAGGACTAGCCCTGAAGCTTTCTTT	CASGVDRTSPEAFF
TRBD1	TRBV2	.	TRBJ2-2	TGTGCCAGCAGTGAAAGGGGGCACGGGGAGCTGTTTTTT	CASSERGHGELFF
.	TRBV7-2	.	TRBJ2-2	TGTGCCAGCAGACCCGGGGTCACCGGGGAGCTGTTTTTT	CASRPGVTGELFF
TRBD1	TRBV18	.	TRBJ1-1	TGTGCCAGCTCAGGACAGGGGAACACTGAAGCTTTCTTT	CASSGQGNTEAFF
TRBD1	TRBV5-1	few	TRBJ2-2	TGCGCCAGCAGCCCAGACCCAAACAGGGGGAGCACCGGGGAGCTGTTTTTT	CASSPDPNRGSTGELFF
.	TRBV29-1	.	TRBJ2-3	TGCAGCGTTGAATTAAGCCGTGAACCCACAGATACGCAGTATTTT	CSVELSREPTDTQYF
.	TRBV15	.	TRBJ2-2	TGTGCCACCAGCAGAGCCTTCGGGGACACCGGGGAGCTGTTTTTT	CATSRAFGDTGELFF
.	TRBV30	.	TRBJ1-1	TGTGCCTGGATGACGGGGAACACTGAAGCTTTCTTT	CAWMTGNTEAFF
.	TRBV4-1	.	TRBJ2-7	TGCGCCAGCAGCCAGGCTCAGGGGATTTACGAGCAGTACTTC	CASSQAQGIYEQYF
TRBD1	TRBV5-4	.	TRBJ2-2	TGTGCCAGCAGCCCCGGACAGGGGACCTTCGACTTGGACACCGGGGAGCTGTTTTTT	CASSPGQGTFDLDTGELFF
.	TRBV7-9	.	TRBJ1-4	TGTGCCAGCAGCTTAGCGCTAAGCGGGGCCCCTAATGAAAAACTGTTTTTT	CASSLALSGAPNEKLFF
.	TRBV7-2	.	TRBJ1-2	TGTGCCAGCAGCTTTCTTATCGGTGTAGGGGCCTATGGCTACACCTTC	CASSFLIGVGAYGYTF
TRBD1	TRBV3-1/TRBV3-2	.	TRBJ1-1	TGTGCCAGCAGCCAAGAAACGACAGGGTGG	CASSQETTGW
TRBD1	TRBV19	once	TRBJ2-1	TGTGCCAGTAGCCTACTCGACAGGGCCTTCTACAATGAGCAGTTCTTC	CASSLLDRAFYNEQFF
.	TRBV2	few	TRBJ1-2	TGTGCCAGCAGTGAAGGGCTGATCTATGGCTACACCTTC	CASSEGLIYGYTF
.	TRBV6-5	.	TRBJ2-5	TGTGCCAGCAGTACCTTGGGGGGGGCGGGTGAGACCCAGTACTTC	CASSTLGGAGETQYF
.	TRBV27	.	TRBJ1-1	TGTGCCAGCATGACTGGGAGAGCTGAAGCTTTCTTT	CASMTGRAEAFF
TRBD1	TRBV19	.	TRBJ1-1	TGTGCCAGTAGTATATACAGGGGCACTGAAGCTTTCTTT	CASSIYRGTEAFF
TRBD1	TRBV11-2	.	TRBJ1-6	TGTGCCAGCAGCTTAGCGGGACAGGGGGATTCACCCCTCCACTTT	CASSLAGQGDSPLHF
.	TRBV6-5	.	TRBJ1-2	TGTGCCAGCAGTTATTCGGTTCAGGCCAATGGCTACACCTTC	CASSYSVQANGYTF
.	TRBV7-9	once	TRBJ1-2	TGTGCCAGCAGCTTAGGGACAGCTGGAAACTATGGCTACACCTTC	CASSLGTAGNYGYTF
.	TRBV6-5	.	TRBJ1-1	TGTGCCAGCAGGAATACAGAAAACACTGAAGCTTTCTTT	CASRNTENTEAFF
.	TRBV1	.	TRBJ1-4	TGCACCAGCAGCCGGGAGACAGGGGGCTATAGGGAAAAACTGTTTTTT	CTSSRETGGYREKLFF
.	TRBV7-9	.	TRBJ2-6	TGTGCCAGCAGCTTAGGACTCCGCTCTGGGGCCAACGTCCTGACTTTC	CASSLGLRSGANVLTF
.	TRBV6-5	.	TRBJ1-1	TGTGCCAGCAGTTACGGGGAGATCAGTGAAGCTTTCTTT	CASSYGEISEAFF
.	TRBV7-3	.	TRBJ2-1	TGTGCCAGCAGCGCCGGGGACTGGAATCACTACAATGAGCAGTTCTTC	CASSAGDWNHYNEQFF
.	TRBV6-2/TRBV6-3	few	TRBJ1-1	TGTGCCAGCAGTTACTCGGGCAGGGGCAATACTGAAGCTTTCTTT	CASSYSGRGNTEAFF
TRBD2	TRBV5-1	.	TRBJ2-3	TGCGCCAGCAGACTAGGACTAGCGGGGGGCAGCACAGATACGCAGTATTTT	CASRLGLAGGSTDTQYF
.	TRBV19	.	TRBJ1-3	TGTGCCAGTAGTATTGGCAGGTTGGACACCATATATTTT	CASSIGRLDTIYF
.	TRBV5-4	.	TRBJ2-5	TGTGCCAGCAGCCTATGGACAGCACAAGAGACCCAGTACTTC	CASSLWTAQETQYF
TRBD2	TRBV5-1	.	TRBJ2-1	TGCGCCAGCAGCTTGGAGTTAGCGGGGGACAATGAGCAGTTCTTC	CASSLELAGDNEQFF
.	TRBV10-3	.	TRBJ1-2	TGTGCCATCAGTGACACAGCCTCCTATGGCTACACCTTC	CAISDTASYGYTF
TRBD1	TRBV6-1	.	TRBJ2-5	TGTGCCAGCAGTGAATTTCTGAGACAGGGGGCGGTGGCGGAACACTTC	CASSEFLRQGAVAEHF
TRBD2	TRBV6-4	once	TRBJ2-5	TGTGCCAGCGTTCGACTAGCGGGGCAAGAGACCCAGTACTTC	CASVRLAGQETQYF
.	TRBV4-3	.	TRBJ2-7	TGCGCCAGCAGCCAAGATTCGGTTAATCGTTACGAGCAGTACTTC	CASSQDSVNRYEQYF
.	TRBV7-8	.	TRBJ1-4	TGTGCCAGCTTTCTTTTGTATTGGGCACCTCAGTCAACTAATGAAAAACTGTTTTTT	CASFLLYWAPQSTNEKLFF
.	TRBV28	.	TRBJ1-1	TGTGCCAGCACCGTGAACACTGAAGCTTTCTTT	CASTVNTEAFF
.	TRBV6-5	.	TRBJ1-1	TGTGCCAGCAGTCGACAGGAGAACACTGAAGCTTTCTTT	CASSRQENTEAFF
.	TRBV11-2	.	TRBJ2-1	TGTGCCAGCAGCTTATCTGGGAGCTCCTACAATGAGCAGTTCTTC	CASSLSGSSYNEQFF
.	TRBV19	.	TRBJ2-5	TGTGCCAGTAGTTCAGGGGTCCGGAAGACCCAGTACTTC	CASSSGVRKTQYF
TRBD2	TRBV24-1	.	TRBJ2-3	TGTGCCACCAGTGATTTAGAGCGGGGGGGCCTCGGAGATACGCAGTATTTT	CATSDLERGGLGDTQYF
TRBD1	TRBV4-3	few	TRBJ2-2	TGCGCCAGCAGCCAAGAACAGGGGGGTGGCGGGGAGCTGTTTTTT	CASSQEQGGGGELFF
TRBD1	TRBV29-1	.	TRBJ2-2	TGCAGCGTCCCGTTTACAGGGGCGGCCGGGGAGCTGTTTTTT	CSVPFTGAAGELFF
.	TRBV24-1	.	TRBJ2-3	TGTGCCACCAGTGATTTAGGCCCTCCAGGAGATACGCAGTATTTT	CATSDLGPPGDTQYF
TRBD1	TRBV30	few	TRBJ2-7	TGTGCCTGGCTTAGACAGGGGACATACGAGCAGTACTTC	CAWLRQGTYEQYF
TRBD2	TRBV10-2	few	TRBJ2-3	TGCGCCAGCTCTAGCGGGGGGGCCGCAGATACGCAGTATTTT	CASSSGGAADTQYF